Shown below are 23 T cell receptor beta chains from a single sample sequenced in a study of CD8+ T cells in alopecia areata. The treatment here: oral pan-JAK inhibitor, 5-10 mg twice daily. Extracted RNA was reverse transcribed, and the resulting cDNA served as sequencing template. Profiling relied on immunoSEQ multiplex PCR, and the TCRdb table lists in-frame clones only, not all of them. Here the sample spans 90,000 to 130,000 clones, about 59% being singletons. This material consisted of CD8+ T cells sorted from blood, taken at week 24, from a patient treated with tofacitinib. The source is a human donor with alopecia areata.

The chain is built from TRBV30 and TRBJ2-4; D is unresolved. Germline V gene data show CDR1 as GTSNPN and CDR2 as SVGIG (reference sequence). V gave up 2 bases and J gave up 8 bases, with 10 bases separating them. This CDR3 spans 12 amino acids. CDR3 region: CAWSMHMDIQYF. Written as DNA, the CDR3 is TGTGCCTGGAGTATGCACATGGACATTCAGTACTTC.

This clone has just a few counts. This chain uses TRBV4-3 with TRBJ2-1, with D possibly being TRBD2 (6 bases). Trimming stripped 4 bases from V and 4 bases from J, with 17 bases between. This CDR3 is built from 16 residues. Germline-derived CDR1 and CDR2 are LGHNA and YSLEER. The CDR3 DNA sequence: TGCGCCAGCAGCCCCTTACTCGGGACTCCTTACAATGAGCAGTTCTTC. It codes for CASSPLLGTPYNEQFF.

The rearrangement uses TRBV4-3 and TRBJ2-7; 10 positions match TRBD2. The germline V gene encodes CDR1 LGHNA and CDR2 YSLEER. This CDR3 is 15 amino acids long. V lost 1 base to trimming and J lost 2 bases; unmatched junction nucleotides: 2. The CDR3 region is CASSQGLAGPYEQYF. The CDR3 region has the DNA TGCGCCAGCAGCCAAGGACTAGCGGGCCCCTACGAGCAGTACTTC.

This clone was seen once. V is TRBV9 and J is TRBJ2-1; no definite D call. The CDR3 has 14 amino acids. Between the trimmed V and J ends, which lost 2 bases and 2 bases, there was a span of 8 bases. Germline assignment: CDR1 SGDLS and CDR2 YYNGEE. In nucleotides, the CDR3 is TGTGCCAGCAGCGTCGGATTTACCTACAATGAGCAGTTCTTC. Translation gives CASSVGFTYNEQFF.

The V and J genes are TRBV5-1 and TRBJ2-3; 8 bases fit TRBD1. V trimming: 3 bases; J trimming: 2 bases; junction bases outside the gene matches: 8. CDR3 length equals 16 residues. Germline CDR1 and CDR2: SGHRS and YFSETQ. The CDR3, as DNA: TGCGCCAGCAGCTATGGGGACAGGACACCCACAGATACGCAGTATTTT. The encoded protein is CASSYGDRTPTDTQYF.

The chain carries TRBV9 and TRBJ1-1; perhaps TRBD1 as D (5 bases). This CDR3 has 14 amino acids. V was clipped by 0 bases and J by 3 bases, with 9 bases between them. Germline CDR1 SGDLS, CDR2 YYNGEE. CDR3 sequence reads: CASSVAGLDTEAFF. The CDR3 DNA reads TGTGCCAGCAGCGTAGCAGGGTTGGACACTGAAGCTTTCTTT. Combining the CDR3 with reference TRBV9 and TRBJ1-1 gives the whole variable domain DSGVTQTPKHLITATGQRVTLRCSPRSGDLSVYWYQQSLDQGLQFLIQYYNGEERAKGNILERFSAQQFPDLHSELNLSSLELGDSALYFCASSVAGLDTEAFFGQGTRLTVV.

The rearrangement uses TRBV4-3 and TRBJ2-5; maybe TRBD1 (8 bases). The germline CDR1 and CDR2 sequences are LGHNA and YSLEER. The CDR3 spans 15 residues. Trimming removed 5 bases at V and 4 bases at J, with 17 bases between. CDR3 DNA sequence: TGCGCCAGCAGCTACTCAACAGGGGGGGCAGAGACCCAGTACTTC. Amino acids: CASSYSTGGAETQYF.

This clone was seen more than once but under ten times. The rearrangement uses TRBV29-1 and TRBJ2-5; TRBD2 matches 8 bases. The CDR3 runs 14 residues. From germline, CDR1 is SQVTM and CDR2 ANQGSEA. The V and J ends lost 6 bases and 7 bases, in that order; junction bases with no gene match: 13. CDR3 protein: CSVEGTSSLVTQYF. DNA for the CDR3: TGCAGCGTGGAGGGGACTAGTAGTTTGGTGACCCAGTACTTC.

This clone came up a few times. The chain uses TRBV7-9 and TRBJ1-3; the D is unclear. The CDR3 is 16 residues long. The V end lost 0 bases, the J end lost 0 bases, and 9 bases lay between the germline ends. Germline assignment: CDR1 SEHNR and CDR2 FQNEAQ (reference sequence). CDR3 in amino acids: CASSLANSYSGNTIYF. CDR3 DNA sequence: TGTGCCAGCAGCTTAGCGAACTCTTACTCTGGAAACACCATATATTTT.

This clone appeared a few times. The V call is TRBV5-1, the J call TRBJ2-3; D unresolved. The germline gives CDR1 SGHRS, CDR2 YFSETQ. V was clipped by 5 bases and J by 0 bases, with 13 bases between them. This CDR3 is built from 15 residues. The CDR3 DNA follows: TGCGCCAGCAGACAACAGCGTCCTAGCACAGATACGCAGTATTTT. It is translated as CASRQQRPSTDTQYF.

V is TRBV7-9 and J is TRBJ2-1; 9 bases align to TRBD2. Trimming removed 2 bases from V and 9 bases from J; junction bases left unmatched: 8. Germline loops: CDR1 SEHNR, CDR2 FQNEAQ (reference sequence). The CDR3 runs to 15 residues. The CDR3 protein is CASSLTSGGYSEQFF. In DNA form, the CDR3 reads TGTGCCAGCAGCTTAACGAGCGGGGGGTATTCTGAGCAGTTCTTC.

V usage is TRBV5-1 and J usage is TRBJ2-7; 8 nucleotides line up with TRBD2. V was clipped by 8 bases and J by 3 bases; unmatched bases: 10. CDR1 and CDR2 (germline): SGHRS, YFSETQ. This CDR3 has 14 amino acids. In nucleotides, the CDR3 is TGCGCCAGTTCGATTAGCGGGACCTACTACGAGCAGTACTTC. This translates into CASSISGTYYEQYF.

In this sample, this clone turned up a few times. The genes are TRBV5-6 and TRBJ2-7; unclear D gene. In germline, CDR1 is SGHDT, CDR2 YYEEEE. The CDR3 has 14 residues. Trimming removed 6 bases at V and 0 bases at J, with 13 bases between. The CDR3, as DNA: TGTGCCAGCACCCTGGAGAGGAACTCCTACGAGCAGTACTTC. Protein: CASTLERNSYEQYF.

This clone was detected only a few times. The chain employs TRBV6-6 and TRBJ2-5, with 11 bases that match TRBD2. CDR1 MNHNY and CDR2 SVGAGI come from the germline V gene (reference sequence). This CDR3 contains 15 residues. With V trimmed by 4 bases and J by 9 bases, 10 bases remained unmatched. CDR3 nucleotide sequence: TGTGCCAGCAGTTTCCTCACTAGCGGGGGTGTGGCCCAGTACTTC. It is translated as CASSFLTSGGVAQYF.

This clone was counted a few times. The chain joins TRBV10-2 to TRBJ1-2; D perhaps matches TRBD1 (6 bases). This CDR3 is built from 14 residues. V lost 0 bases to trimming and J lost 7 bases, with 12 bases between them. CDR1 and CDR2 from the germline V gene are WSHSY and SAAADI. The CDR3 DNA sequence: TGCGCCAGCAGTGAGTCGACTCAGGGGTTTGGCTACACCTTC. As protein: CASSESTQGFGYTF.

This clone was seen once. The chain couples TRBV2 to TRBJ2-3; 7 positions match TRBD1. V dropped 1 base and J dropped 5; count of bases not matched to a gene: 3. The CDR3 loop spans 14 amino acids. CDR1 is SNHLY, CDR2 FYNNEI, per germline. The CDR3 region is CASSEGQGKDTQYF. CDR3 DNA: TGTGCCAGCAGTGAAGGACAGGGTAAAGATACGCAGTATTTT.

This chain uses TRBV5-6 with TRBJ1-1; D gene uncertain. V dropped 0 bases and J dropped 0 bases, with 6 bases sitting between them. CDR1 and CDR2 from the germline V gene are SGHDT and YYEEEE. The CDR3 totals 14 residues. The CDR3 DNA follows: TGTGCCAGCAGCTTGGGCGAGCTGAACACTGAAGCTTTCTTT. Translating gives CASSLGELNTEAFF.

The chain has TRBV5-1 and TRBJ2-1; D call uncertain. With 0 bases removed from V and 3 bases from J, the gap between germline ends came to 13 bases. The CDR3 runs 16 residues. The germline V gene has CDR1 SGHRS and CDR2 YFSETQ. Here the CDR3 reads CASSLGFDNLYNEQFF. In nucleotides, the CDR3 is TGCGCCAGCAGCTTGGGGTTCGACAACCTCTACAATGAGCAGTTCTTC.

V gene TRBV4-1 combines with J gene TRBJ2-7, with D maybe TRBD2 (5 bases). V dropped 4 bases and J dropped 3 bases, with 10 bases sitting between them. This CDR3 has 13 residues. Germline loops: CDR1 MGHRA, CDR2 YSYEKL. CDR3 amino acids: CASSPREGYEQYF. The CDR3 DNA is TGCGCCAGCAGCCCTCGTGAGGGCTACGAGCAGTACTTC.

As to this clone: One junction end disagrees with the germline gene, perhaps due to a read error. The rearrangement uses TRBV7-7 and TRBJ2-5; perhaps TRBD2 as D (5 bases). This CDR3 contains 13 residues. The germline V gene encodes CDR1 SSHAT and CDR2 FNYEAQ (reference sequence). In DNA, the CDR3 is TGTGCTAGCAGCTCCGGGGTAAAAGAGACCCAGTACTTC. Its translation: CASSSGVKETQYF. The complete variable domain, with remaining parts taken from reference TRBV7-7 and TRBJ2-5, reads GAGVSQSPRYKVTKRGQDVTLRCDPISSHATLYWYQQALGQGPEFLTYFNYEAQPDKSGLPSDRFSAERPEGSISTLTIQRTEQRDSAMYRCASSSGVKETQYFGPGTRLLVL.

This chain links TRBV9 with TRBJ1-1; no clear D gene. This CDR3 is 14 amino acids long. Trimming pared 3 bases from V and 4 bases from J, leaving 13 bases between. Germline V lookup: CDR1 SGDLS, CDR2 YYNGEE. The CDR3: CASSAEGLGTEAFF. Written as DNA, the CDR3 is TGTGCCAGCAGCGCGGAGGGCTTGGGCACTGAAGCTTTCTTT.

The rearrangement uses TRBV4-3 and TRBJ2-2; a weak D match, TRBD2 (5 bases). The CDR3 is made up of 15 amino acids. The germline CDR1 and CDR2 sequences are LGHNA and YSLEER. V shed 0 bases and J shed 6 bases, with 11 bases lying between them. The CDR3 DNA reads as TGCGCCAGCAGCCAAGAATCCGGGGTGGCCGGGGAGCTGTTTTTT. Translated: CASSQESGVAGELFF.

The gene calls are TRBV19 and TRBJ2-7; 7 bases align to TRBD1. Germline assignment: CDR1 LNHDA and CDR2 SQIVND (reference sequence). This CDR3 contains 13 residues. V lost 4 bases and J lost 6; bases outside the gene matches: 6. The CDR3 bases are TGTGCCAGTAGTACGTGGACAGGTACCGAGCAGTACTTC. It codes for CASSTWTGTEQYF.